This T cell receptor beta chain appears in the sequencing data of a study of blood T cells in healthy people across ages. General study findings and limits: Those diversity estimates obtained from one million T cells were thought to be underestimates. Higher diversity and more naive CD4+ cells were features of long-lived donors, compared to aged donors. Samples with more naive T cells showed higher observed beta diversity.

CDR3 size: 13 residues. Germline values: CDR1 SQVTM, CDR2 ANQGSEA. Trimming took off 7 bases at V and 0 bases at J, with 12 bases between the two ends. This clonotype was picked up a small number of times. Its antigen is unknown. A second PCR, run for roughly 7 to 11 cycles, used a sample-barcoded 5' primer plus a J-beta primer mix. A minimum of 2.5 million CDR3-containing paired-end reads was obtained for each sample. TCRdb analysed the 5' RACE reads with MiXCR anew, one entry per CDR3 protein. The repertoire holds over a million distinct CDR3 sequences, about 45% seen once, with under 5% in the top ten.

This clonotype was obtained from a woman aged 18-35 years in good health. The sequenced material came from blood. The chain recombines TRBV29-1 with TRBJ1-2, with TRBD1 as a possible D gene (5 bases). CDR3 in DNA: TGCAGCGCTGAGACAGAAGCTAACTATGGCTACACCTTC. Protein sequence: CSAETEANYGYTF.